The 15 T cell receptor beta chains below come from one sample, sequenced in a study of blood T cell repertoires in COVID-19. Method: immunoSEQ multiplex PCR; TCRdb's copy keeps in-frame clones and lacks some. The sample lists some 130,000 clones, more than 90% occurring once. Material: peripheral blood. The receptors derive from a middle-aged man with active COVID-19.

The chain links TRBV6-1 to TRBJ2-7; D possibly corresponds to TRBD1 (5 bases). Per the germline V gene, CDR1 is MNHNS and CDR2 is SASEGT. CDR3 size: 15 residues. V was cut by 0 bases and J by 3 bases, with 12 bases left in between. CDR3 nucleotide sequence: TGTGCCAGCAGTGAAGCGGCCCATCAGGGCTACGAGCAGTACGTC. It encodes CASSEAAHQGYEQYV.

This chain uses TRBV10-3 with TRBJ1-2; no reliable D call. Trimming took off 6 bases at V and 7 bases at J, with 15 bases between the two ends. CDR3 size: 13 residues. Germline CDR1 and CDR2: ENHRY and SYGVKD. The CDR3 protein is CAISPGNLGGYTF. CDR3 coding DNA: TGTGCCATCAGCCCCGGGAACCTGGGTGGCTACACCTTC.

The genes are TRBV27 and TRBJ2-3; TRBD2 might be the D (6 bases). The V gene lost 5 bases and the J gene lost 4 bases, with 16 bases spanning the gap. CDR1 is MNHEY and CDR2 is SMNVEV in the germline V gene (reference sequence). This CDR3 has 15 amino acids. The CDR3: CASSIPGENSDTQYF. The CDR3 bases are TGTGCCAGCAGTATTCCGGGAGAAAATTCAGATACGCAGTATTTT.

The rearrangement links TRBV5-6 to TRBJ2-7; maybe TRBD2 (6 bases). The V gene's germline CDR1 is SGHDT and CDR2 YYEEEE. V was shortened by 0 bases and J by 0 bases, with 13 bases between the two germline ends. CDR3 size: 16 residues. The CDR3 region is CASSLGAGTSSYEQYF. In DNA, the CDR3 is TGTGCCAGCAGCTTGGGTGCCGGGACTTCCTCCTACGAGCAGTACTTC. Full variable domain (outside the CDR3, taken from reference TRBV5-6 and TRBJ2-7): DAGVTQSPTHLIKTRGQQVTLRCSPKSGHDTVSWYQQALGQGPQFIFQYYEEEERQRGNFPDRFSGHQFPNYSSELNVNALLLGDSALYLCASSLGAGTSSYEQYFGPGTRLTVT.

The gene calls are TRBV7-9 and TRBJ1-2, with 7 bases matching TRBD1. CDR3 length equals 14 residues. CDR1 and CDR2 from the germline V gene are SEHNR and FQNEAQ (reference sequence). Losses at the gene ends were 1 base for V and 7 bases for J; bases not matched to a gene: 6. The CDR3 DNA reads TGTGCCAGCAGCTTAGGGGAACAGGGGAGTGGCTACACCTTC. It translates to CASSLGEQGSGYTF.

The chain employs TRBV6-6 and TRBJ1-6, with 8 bases that match TRBD1. J lost 9 bases, V lost 4 bases, and 11 bases had no gene match. CDR1 is MNHNY and CDR2 is SVGAGI in the germline V gene (reference sequence). This CDR3 has 16 residues. The CDR3 region is CASSFPTTGASSPLHF. In nucleotides, the CDR3 is TGTGCCAGCAGTTTCCCCACGACAGGGGCTTCTTCACCCCTCCACTTT.

Only a few counts were recorded for this clone. The V gene is TRBV5-4, the J gene TRBJ2-2; D gene ambiguous. The CDR3 is 13 residues long. Looked up from germline, CDR1 is SGHNT and CDR2 is YYREEE (reference sequence). With 0 bases removed from V and 7 bases from J, the gap between germline ends came to 7 bases. As DNA, the CDR3 is TGTGCCAGCAGCTTGGTCGGCGGCGGGGAGCTGTTTTTT. It specifies CASSLVGGGELFF.

The gene calls are TRBV30 and TRBJ1-3; D gene uncertain. CDR3 length equals 13 residues. Per the germline V gene, CDR1 is GTSNPN and CDR2 is SVGIG (reference sequence). V was clipped by 1 base and J by 0 bases, with 4 bases between them. The CDR3 bases are TGTGCCTGGAGTGCTCCCTCTGGAAACACCATATATTTT. This encodes CAWSAPSGNTIYF.

The genes are TRBV6-5 and TRBJ1-2, with unresolved D. CDR1 and CDR2 (germline): MNHEY, SVGAGI. V lost 0 bases, J lost 1 base, and 6 bases lay in between. CDR3 length: 14 amino acids. Here the CDR3 DNA reads TGTGCCAGCAGTTACTCGTCCAATAACTATGGCTACACCTTC. The encoded protein is CASSYSSNNYGYTF.

The chain has TRBV4-2 and TRBJ2-5; D possibly corresponds to TRBD1 (6 bases). The CDR3 length is 13 residues. The germline V gene encodes CDR1 LGHNA and CDR2 YNFKEQ. V shed 3 bases and J shed 5 bases, with 10 bases lying between them. CDR3 coding DNA: TGTGCCAGCAGCCAGGACAGCGAGGAGACCCAGTACTTC. Amino acids: CASSQDSEETQYF.

The sample holds one count of this clone. The rearrangement joins TRBV5-4 to TRBJ2-3; 10 nucleotides align to TRBD2. The germline V gene has CDR1 SGHNT and CDR2 YYREEE (reference sequence). The CDR3 spans 16 residues. The J segment lost 6 bases and the V segment lost 4 bases, leaving 11 bases of the junction unmatched. The CDR3 loop reads CASSNAPTSGWDTQYF. CDR3 bases: TGTGCCAGCAGCAACGCCCCGACTAGCGGGTGGGATACGCAGTATTTT. Full variable domain (rest looked up from reference TRBV5-4 and TRBJ2-3): ETGVTQSPTHLIKTRGQQVTLRCSSQSGHNTVSWYQQALGQGPQFIFQYYREEENGRGNFPPRFSGLQFPNYSSELNVNALELDDSALYLCASSNAPTSGWDTQYFGPGTRLTVL.

The chain is built from TRBV30 and TRBJ2-7; D remains unclear. This CDR3 comprises 12 residues. CDR1 is GTSNPN, CDR2 SVGIG, per germline (reference sequence). Deletions cut 3 bases from V and 5 bases from J, with 11 bases between. CDR3 sequence: CAWRRSLDEQYV. For the CDR3, the DNA is TGTGCCTGGAGAAGAAGTTTAGACGAGCAGTACGTC.

This rearrangement joins TRBV12-3 or TRBV12-4 to TRBJ1-1, with D unresolved. V was trimmed by 10 bases and J by 10 bases, leaving 19 bases between them. This CDR3 spans 12 amino acids. CDR3 nucleotide sequence: TGTGCCACCCAACCGAGGGTCAGTACAGCTTTCTTT. Its translation: CATQPRVSTAFF.

The rearrangement joins TRBV18 to TRBJ2-2; D unclear. The CDR3 has 13 amino acids. V was clipped by 6 bases and J by 6 bases, with 11 bases between them. The germline V gene encodes CDR1 KGHSH and CDR2 LQKENI. CDR3 DNA sequence: TGTGCCAGCTCGCCCATTGGCCCCGGGGAGCTGTTTTTT. Translated, it gives CASSPIGPGELFF.

The J gene is TRBJ1-2, the V gene TRBV18; the match to TRBD1 covers 7 bases. Germline V gene lookup returns CDR1 KGHSH and CDR2 LQKENI. The CDR3 has 15 amino acids. Trimming removed 6 bases from V and 4 bases from J; junction bases left unmatched: 11. CDR3 region: CASSDLRQGGYGYTF. Written as DNA, the CDR3 is TGTGCCAGCTCCGACTTGAGACAGGGCGGCTATGGCTACACCTTC.